This T cell receptor (beta chain) emerged from a study of T cell changes during pregnancy in multiple sclerosis. Assay: immunoSEQ multiplex PCR; the TCRdb copy retains only in-frame clones and omits some. The sample records 84,000 or so clones, around 94% being singletons. Germline CDR1 is MGHDK and CDR2 is SYGVNS. This CDR3 comprises 16 residues. Trimming removed 8 bases from V and 0 bases from J, with 17 bases in between. The V gene is TRBV25-1, the J gene TRBJ2-1; weak D call: TRBD2 (6 bases). This receptor was taken from a female donor with multiple sclerosis, enrolled in a pregnancy study. Material: peripheral blood, obtained in the third trimester of pregnancy. This chain's CDR3 is CASGSLPGDSYNEQFF. DNA for the CDR3: TGTGCCAGCGGTAGCCTACCGGGAGACTCCTACAATGAGCAGTTCTTC.